These T cell receptor beta chains were read from a single sample in a study of graft-versus-host responses after intestinal transplantation. Using immunoSEQ multiplex PCR, the repertoire was profiled, and TCRdb retains in-frame clones only, with some absent. The data contain 90,000 to 95,000 clones, approximately 92% of them seen just once; the ten biggest clones take up 0.45% to 0.6%. For these receptors, no antigen is known. This sample comprised unstimulated CD8+ T cells sorted from spleen or lymph node cells, obtained before intestinal transplant. Receptors originate from a human donor who received an intestinal transplant. Each CDR3 is given with its conserved first and last residue. The D gene is left open where the match is weak. Not all rows give a size; the values are once, few, many and, for expanded clones, a class.

CDR3nt: TGTGCCAGTAGTATTGGCTTCTCCTACGAGCAGTACTTC
CDR3aa: CASSIGFSYEQYF
v_gene: TRBV19
len: 13
abundance: NA
j_gene: TRBJ2-7
d_gene: NA

CDR3nt: TGCAGCGGGAAAGGACTAGCGGAAAGCCAAGAGACCCAGTACTTC
CDR3aa: CSGKGLAESQETQYF
v_gene: TRBV29-1
len: 15
abundance: NA
j_gene: TRBJ2-5
d_gene: TRBD2

CDR3nt: TGTGCCAGCAGTGAAGCGCCGGGACTAGCTTCTTTGGAGCAGTACTTC
CDR3aa: CASSEAPGLASLEQYF
v_gene: TRBV2
len: 16
abundance: NA
j_gene: TRBJ2-7
d_gene: TRBD2

CDR3nt: TGTGCCAGCAGCGTAGGTTTACAAGAGACCCAGTACTTC
CDR3aa: CASSVGLQETQYF
v_gene: TRBV9
len: 13
abundance: NA
j_gene: TRBJ2-5
d_gene: NA

CDR3nt: TGTGCCAGCAGCCAAGAGAGACATTACAATGAGCAGTTCTTC
CDR3aa: CASSQERHYNEQFF
v_gene: TRBV4-2
len: 14
abundance: NA
j_gene: TRBJ2-1
d_gene: NA

CDR3nt: TGCGCCAGCAGCTTTGCAGGGGACGAGCAGTACTTC
CDR3aa: CASSFAGDEQYF
v_gene: TRBV5-1
len: 12
abundance: NA
j_gene: TRBJ2-7
d_gene: NA

CDR3nt: TGTGCCAGCAGCCAGGATAGGGCTAGCGGGGCCAATAGGGGGGAGCTGTTTTTT
CDR3aa: CASSQDRASGANRGELFF
v_gene: TRBV4-2
len: 18
abundance: NA
j_gene: TRBJ2-2
d_gene: TRBD2

CDR3nt: TGTGCCAGCAGTTTCCTACGGGTGACCGGGGAGCTGTTTTTT
CDR3aa: CASSFLRVTGELFF
v_gene: TRBV28
len: 14
abundance: once
j_gene: TRBJ2-2
d_gene: NA

CDR3nt: TGTGCCAGCAGCATAGAAGGACTATCACTCTACAATGAGCAGTTCTTC
CDR3aa: CASSIEGLSLYNEQFF
v_gene: TRBV7-9
len: 16
abundance: NA
j_gene: TRBJ2-1
d_gene: NA

CDR3nt: TGTGCCATCAGTGACTTAGATGTCGGAAACACCATATATTTT
CDR3aa: CAISDLDVGNTIYF
v_gene: TRBV10-3
len: 14
abundance: NA
j_gene: TRBJ1-3
d_gene: NA

CDR3nt: TGTGCCAGCAGCCCAGGGTCCTTTAATGAAAAACTGTTTTTT
CDR3aa: CASSPGSFNEKLFF
v_gene: TRBV7-9
len: 14
abundance: NA
j_gene: TRBJ1-4
d_gene: NA

CDR3nt: TGTGCCAGCAGTTCGGGACTAGCGGTAGATACGCAGTATTTT
CDR3aa: CASSSGLAVDTQYF
v_gene: TRBV27
len: 14
abundance: NA
j_gene: TRBJ2-3
d_gene: TRBD2

CDR3nt: TGTGCCAGCAGACCGAGACTGGGTAGCGGGCTTACCTACGAGCAGTACTTC
CDR3aa: CASRPRLGSGLTYEQYF
v_gene: TRBV7-8
len: 17
abundance: NA
j_gene: TRBJ2-7
d_gene: TRBD2

CDR3nt: TGTGCCAGCACTCGGGTTATCAGGGTGGATGGCTACACCTTC
CDR3aa: CASTRVIRVDGYTF
v_gene: TRBV2
len: 14
abundance: NA
j_gene: TRBJ1-2
d_gene: NA

CDR3nt: TGTGCCAGCAGCCCTAGCGGGGGACACAATGAGCAGTTCTTC
CDR3aa: CASSPSGGHNEQFF
v_gene: TRBV4-2
len: 14
abundance: NA
j_gene: TRBJ2-1
d_gene: TRBD2

CDR3nt: TGTGCCAGTAGTATCTGGACAGGGTCGGCAGATACGCAGTATTTT
CDR3aa: CASSIWTGSADTQYF
v_gene: TRBV19
len: 15
abundance: NA
j_gene: TRBJ2-3
d_gene: TRBD1

CDR3nt: TGTGCCAGCAGCTTGGGACCCCAGGGGGGAGAGACCCAGTACTTC
CDR3aa: CASSLGPQGGETQYF
v_gene: TRBV5-6
len: 15
abundance: NA
j_gene: TRBJ2-5
d_gene: NA

CDR3nt: TGTGCCAGCAGCGTCACGGGACAGGGGTATAACACCGGGGAGCTGTTTTTT
CDR3aa: CASSVTGQGYNTGELFF
v_gene: TRBV13
len: 17
abundance: NA
j_gene: TRBJ2-2
d_gene: TRBD1

CDR3nt: TGTGCCAGCAGCTTATGGACAGGAAAGAACACTGAAGCTTTCTTT
CDR3aa: CASSLWTGKNTEAFF
v_gene: TRBV7-9
len: 15
abundance: NA
j_gene: TRBJ1-1
d_gene: TRBD1

CDR3nt: TGTGCCAGCAGACCGAGACTAGCGGGAGAATATAATGAGCAGTTCTTC
CDR3aa: CASRPRLAGEYNEQFF
v_gene: TRBV5-6
len: 16
abundance: NA
j_gene: TRBJ2-1
d_gene: TRBD2

CDR3nt: TGCGCCAGCAGCCAAAGATTTGGCTCTCCGGGGAGGTACACCGGGGAGCTGTTTTTT
CDR3aa: CASSQRFGSPGRYTGELFF
v_gene: TRBV4-1
len: 19
abundance: NA
j_gene: TRBJ2-2
d_gene: NA

CDR3nt: TGTGCCAGTAGTATGGACAGCTATTCACCCCTCCACTTT
CDR3aa: CASSMDSYSPLHF
v_gene: TRBV19
len: 13
abundance: NA
j_gene: TRBJ1-6
d_gene: NA

CDR3nt: TGTGCCAGCAGCGCCGGGACTAGAGCCTACAATGAGCAGTTCTTC
CDR3aa: CASSAGTRAYNEQFF
v_gene: TRBV7-9
len: 15
abundance: once
j_gene: TRBJ2-1
d_gene: TRBD2

CDR3nt: TGTGCCAGCAGTAACCGAGGGGCGGGAGGGCCTGATTACGAGCAGTACTTC
CDR3aa: CASSNRGAGGPDYEQYF
v_gene: TRBV28
len: 17
abundance: NA
j_gene: TRBJ2-7
d_gene: TRBD2

CDR3nt: TGTGCCAGCAGTCTACAGGGCCCTTACTATGGCTACACCTTC
CDR3aa: CASSLQGPYYGYTF
v_gene: TRBV28
len: 14
abundance: NA
j_gene: TRBJ1-2
d_gene: NA

CDR3nt: TGTGCCAGTAGTAAAGGCCCGGGAGCTTTCTTT
CDR3aa: CASSKGPGAFF
v_gene: TRBV19
len: 11
abundance: NA
j_gene: TRBJ1-1
d_gene: NA

CDR3nt: TGTGCAAGTAGTCGGGGGAACGAGCAGTACTTC
CDR3aa: CASSRGNEQYF
v_gene: TRBV19
len: 11
abundance: NA
j_gene: TRBJ2-7
d_gene: NA

CDR3nt: TGTGCCAGCAGAAAGGGGGCCGGTGGCTACACCTTC
CDR3aa: CASRKGAGGYTF
v_gene: TRBV13
len: 12
abundance: NA
j_gene: TRBJ1-2
d_gene: TRBD1

CDR3nt: TGCGCCAGCAGCTCGGACAGGGTAGAGCAGTTCTTC
CDR3aa: CASSSDRVEQFF
v_gene: TRBV5-1
len: 12
abundance: NA
j_gene: TRBJ2-1
d_gene: TRBD1

CDR3nt: TGTGCCAGCAGAGGAGGGGACTATGGCTACACCTTC
CDR3aa: CASRGGDYGYTF
v_gene: TRBV27
len: 12
abundance: NA
j_gene: TRBJ1-2
d_gene: NA

CDR3nt: TGTGCCAGCAGTTACCCAGGGTTACATACGCAGTATTTT
CDR3aa: CASSYPGLHTQYF
v_gene: TRBV2
len: 13
abundance: NA
j_gene: TRBJ2-3
d_gene: NA

CDR3nt: TGTGCCAGCAGCTTGGTACAGGGCGATCTCTATGGCTACACCTTC
CDR3aa: CASSLVQGDLYGYTF
v_gene: TRBV5-6
len: 15
abundance: NA
j_gene: TRBJ1-2
d_gene: NA

CDR3nt: TGCGCCAGCAGCCAAGGTCCAGGAAACTACGAGCAGTACTTC
CDR3aa: CASSQGPGNYEQYF
v_gene: TRBV4-1
len: 14
abundance: NA
j_gene: TRBJ2-7
d_gene: NA

CDR3nt: TGTGCTAGTGGCACCCATTCAGGGGGATATCAGCCCCAGCATTTT
CDR3aa: CASGTHSGGYQPQHF
v_gene: TRBV12-5
len: 15
abundance: NA
j_gene: TRBJ1-5
d_gene: TRBD1

CDR3nt: TGTGCCAGCAGTGAGTACCGGTCCTACTCTGGGACCCAGTACTTC
CDR3aa: CASSEYRSYSGTQYF
v_gene: TRBV6-1
len: 15
abundance: NA
j_gene: TRBJ2-5
d_gene: NA

CDR3nt: TGTGCCAGCAGCTCGAGACAGGGAGGTTCACCCCTCCACTTT
CDR3aa: CASSSRQGGSPLHF
v_gene: TRBV5-6
len: 14
abundance: NA
j_gene: TRBJ1-6
d_gene: TRBD1

CDR3nt: TGTGCCAGCAGCTACGGGGATTTCTACGAGCAGTACTTC
CDR3aa: CASSYGDFYEQYF
v_gene: TRBV7-9
len: 13
abundance: NA
j_gene: TRBJ2-7
d_gene: NA

CDR3nt: TGTGCCAGCAGTTTATCCAGGGGGGCGGGTAGGGCTGAAGCTTTCTTT
CDR3aa: CASSLSRGAGRAEAFF
v_gene: TRBV27
len: 16
abundance: once
j_gene: TRBJ1-1
d_gene: TRBD1

CDR3nt: TGTGCCAGCAGCTTGGGTGTCGGTCAGCCCCAGCATTTT
CDR3aa: CASSLGVGQPQHF
v_gene: TRBV5-4
len: 13
abundance: once
j_gene: TRBJ1-5
d_gene: NA

CDR3nt: TGTGCCAGCAGTTTATCCCCGGGACAGCGTAATGAAAAACTGTTTTTT
CDR3aa: CASSLSPGQRNEKLFF
v_gene: TRBV27
len: 16
abundance: NA
j_gene: TRBJ1-4
d_gene: TRBD1

CDR3nt: TGTGCCAGCAGTGCGATAGGAGGGACAGTATGGGGCAATCAGCCCCAGCATTTT
CDR3aa: CASSAIGGTVWGNQPQHF
v_gene: TRBV6-1
len: 18
abundance: NA
j_gene: TRBJ1-5
d_gene: TRBD1

CDR3nt: TGTGCCAGCACCCCCGGATCCGGGACAGGACCTGGAAACACCATATATTTT
CDR3aa: CASTPGSGTGPGNTIYF
v_gene: TRBV7-6
len: 17
abundance: NA
j_gene: TRBJ1-3
d_gene: TRBD1

CDR3nt: TGTGCCAGCTCCCAAAGTGCCGGGAGTGTGTACGAGCAGTACTTC
CDR3aa: CASSQSAGSVYEQYF
v_gene: TRBV9
len: 15
abundance: once
j_gene: TRBJ2-7
d_gene: NA

CDR3nt: TGTGCCACCAGCAGAGAACTTGGACAGAGGGGGCGAGAGACCCAGTACTTC
CDR3aa: CATSRELGQRGRETQYF
v_gene: TRBV15
len: 17
abundance: NA
j_gene: TRBJ2-5
d_gene: TRBD1

CDR3nt: TGTGCCAGCAGTGAGGGGACTAGCGGAGAGTACCAAGAGACCCAGTACTTC
CDR3aa: CASSEGTSGEYQETQYF
v_gene: TRBV6-1
len: 17
abundance: NA
j_gene: TRBJ2-5
d_gene: TRBD2

CDR3nt: TGTGCCAGCAGTAGGACACCATATAGCAATCAGCCCCAGCATTTT
CDR3aa: CASSRTPYSNQPQHF
v_gene: TRBV5-8
len: 15
abundance: NA
j_gene: TRBJ1-5
d_gene: NA

CDR3nt: TGCGCCAGCAGCCTAACAGGAAACTACGAGCAGTACTTC
CDR3aa: CASSLTGNYEQYF
v_gene: TRBV5-1
len: 13
abundance: NA
j_gene: TRBJ2-7
d_gene: NA

CDR3nt: TGTGCCAGCAGCCAGGGACAGGGGAACGAGCAGTACTTC
CDR3aa: CASSQGQGNEQYF
v_gene: TRBV11-3
len: 13
abundance: NA
j_gene: TRBJ2-7
d_gene: TRBD1

CDR3nt: TGTGCCAGCAGTTTACTCGGAGGGCGGAATTCACCCCTCCACTTT
CDR3aa: CASSLLGGRNSPLHF
v_gene: TRBV28
len: 15
abundance: NA
j_gene: TRBJ1-6
d_gene: NA

CDR3nt: TGTGCCATCAGTGAATTGGACTCAGTGATGAACACTGAAGCTTTCTTT
CDR3aa: CAISELDSVMNTEAFF
v_gene: TRBV10-3
len: 16
abundance: NA
j_gene: TRBJ1-1
d_gene: NA

CDR3nt: TGTGCCAGCAGCTTGCTCGGAACAGGGTCCGACGAGCAGTACTTC
CDR3aa: CASSLLGTGSDEQYF
v_gene: TRBV5-4
len: 15
abundance: NA
j_gene: TRBJ2-7
d_gene: NA

CDR3nt: TGTGCCAGCAGTCCCCCGGGACAGGGTTGGGGCTACACCTTC
CDR3aa: CASSPPGQGWGYTF
v_gene: TRBV28
len: 14
abundance: few
j_gene: TRBJ1-2
d_gene: TRBD1

CDR3nt: TGTGCCAGCAGCTTCGGAGGTTTTGCACAAGAGACCCAGTACTTC
CDR3aa: CASSFGGFAQETQYF
v_gene: TRBV7-6
len: 15
abundance: once
j_gene: TRBJ2-5
d_gene: NA

CDR3nt: TGCGCCAGCAGCTTAGACAGGGGAGCCTACGAGCAGTACTTC
CDR3aa: CASSLDRGAYEQYF
v_gene: TRBV5-1
len: 14
abundance: few
j_gene: TRBJ2-7
d_gene: TRBD1

CDR3nt: TGTGCCAGTAAGACCCTTTTAACGGGAGAGGATGGCTACACCTTC
CDR3aa: CASKTLLTGEDGYTF
v_gene: TRBV19
len: 15
abundance: NA
j_gene: TRBJ1-2
d_gene: NA

CDR3nt: TGTGCCAGCAGCCCCACCCCGAGCCTTCTATTCGACAATGAGCAGTTCTTC
CDR3aa: CASSPTPSLLFDNEQFF
v_gene: TRBV9
len: 17
abundance: NA
j_gene: TRBJ2-1
d_gene: NA

CDR3nt: TGTGCCTGGAGAACGGGAGCGAACACCGGGGAGCTGTTTTTT
CDR3aa: CAWRTGANTGELFF
v_gene: TRBV30
len: 14
abundance: NA
j_gene: TRBJ2-2
d_gene: NA

CDR3nt: TGCGCCAGCAGCTCGGAGACGGTTCCGAACACCGGGGAGCTGTTTTTT
CDR3aa: CASSSETVPNTGELFF
v_gene: TRBV5-1
len: 16
abundance: NA
j_gene: TRBJ2-2
d_gene: NA

CDR3nt: TGCGCCAGCAGCTTGGGCCAGAATCAAGAGACCCAGTACTTC
CDR3aa: CASSLGQNQETQYF
v_gene: TRBV5-1
len: 14
abundance: once
j_gene: TRBJ2-5
d_gene: NA

CDR3nt: TGTGCCAGCAGTTTCCCTAATCAGCCCCAGCATTTT
CDR3aa: CASSFPNQPQHF
v_gene: TRBV27
len: 12
abundance: NA
j_gene: TRBJ1-5
d_gene: NA